This T cell receptor beta chain derives from a study of neurological immune-mediated disorders. The unsorted libraries were made from 2 million PBMCs kept at -80 C. TCRdb re-derived calls from the 5' RACE reads in MiXCR, one entry per CDR3 protein. The sample yields 75,000 to 85,000 distinct CDR3 sequences, 17% seen once. In regard to this clonotype: Its antigen is unidentified.

Study outcomes and limitations: While HTLV-1-associated myelopathy showed the greatest TCR clonal expansion, multiple sclerosis showed the least, falling below healthy controls. Because no CDR3 amino acid sequences were shared across subjects by expanded clones, private repertoires were suggested in all groups.

This CDR3 is 14 amino acids long. Looked up from germline, CDR1 is SGHRS and CDR2 is YFSETQ. Trimming removed 2 bases at V and 2 bases at J, with 7 bases between. Sequencing input: PBMCs. The receptor was derived from a woman aged 40 to 49 in good health. The genes are TRBV5-1 and TRBJ2-2; D uncertain. The DNA for the CDR3 is TGCGCCAGCAGCTTCGGGTTTAACACCGGGGAGCTGTTTTTT. Protein sequence: CASSFGFNTGELFF.